This paragraph reports one TCR beta chain. This specimen belongs to a study of blood T cell repertoires in COVID-19. Study at large: Recovered Cohort 3 donors showed two negative PCRs, clearance, or symptom resolution.

In the study's own analysis: Reference gene primer amplification yielded estimated nucleated cell counts. TCRdb keeps only in-frame clones here, not all; method: immunoSEQ multiplex PCR. From that table come the V and J calls and clone size; the DNA was used to work out D and trimming. The sample contains approximately 360,000 clones, around 87% of which appear only once. Participant-given clinical history determined each cohort assignment. The clonotype was recovered from a man aged 40-49 years in a cohort exposed to, infected with or recovered from COVID-19 (not recorded which). The sequenced sample was PBMCs or T cells enriched from blood (not recorded which).

The chain's CDR3 is CASSPGRESYDEQFF. The CDR3 region has the DNA TGTGCCAGCAGCCCGGGGAGGGAGTCGTACGATGAGCAGTTCTTC. The chain links TRBV7-6 to TRBJ2-1; 7 bases agree with TRBD2. Germline loops: CDR1 SGHVS, CDR2 FNYEAQ. Trimming took 5 bases from V and 8 from J; bases not matched to a gene: 12. CDR3 length equals 15 residues.